This T cell receptor (beta chain) is drawn from a study of blood T cells in healthy people across ages. General observations from the study: There was a strong correlation between TCR beta diversity and naive T cell percentage.

A second PCR of roughly 7 to 11 cycles used a sample-barcoded 5' primer and a J-beta primer mix. A template-switch adaptor containing 12 random nucleotides labeled each cDNA molecule. TCRdb independently ran MiXCR on the 5' RACE reads; one entry per CDR3 protein. The data show over a million distinct CDR3 sequences, under 45% seen once. A word on this clonotype: The antigen is not known.

Extractions gave at least 5 micrograms of total RNA per sample. The CDR3 sequence is 15 residues long. V dropped 0 bases and J dropped 0 bases, with 9 bases sitting between them. CDR1 is DFQATT, CDR2 SNEGSKA, per germline (reference sequence). The sample taken for sequencing was blood. The chain employs TRBV20-1 and TRBJ2-1; D remains ambiguous. This receptor was identified in a woman aged 55-75 years in good health. The CDR3 here is CSARDSWDSYNEQFF. The CDR3 DNA reads TGCAGTGCTAGAGATTCGTGGGACTCCTACAATGAGCAGTTCTTC.